This T cell receptor beta chain was sequenced during a study of long-term antiretroviral therapy in people with HIV. Germline values: CDR1 SEHNR, CDR2 FQNEAQ (reference sequence). This CDR3 has 15 residues. J gave up 2 bases and V 4 bases, and 1 base lay outside the gene matches. Investigators performed immunoSEQ version v3.0 at survey level. The repertoire was sequenced with immunoSEQ multiplex PCR; TCRdb's copy has only in-frame clones and lacks some. The sample records some 33,000 clones, roughly 98% being singletons. The sequence derives from a man aged 30-40 years with HIV. The sequences come from unsorted PBMCs, collected 7.6 years after starting antiretroviral therapy. The V gene is TRBV7-9, the J gene TRBJ2-3, with 12 bases aligning to TRBD2. CDR3 region: CASSWTSGNTDTQYF. The CDR3 DNA follows: TGTGCCAGCAGCTGGACTAGCGGGAACACAGATACGCAGTATTTT.